Listed below are T cell receptor beta chains from one sample, sequenced in a study of response to subunit inactivated influenza vaccine. Using its own MiXCR run on the RT-PCR reads, TCRdb lists one record per CDR3 protein. The sample has over 650,000 distinct CDR3 sequences, around 18% seen once. The input for sequencing was PBMCs from blood, taken approximately 5 days after vaccination. Receptor source: a man aged 45-65 years who received an inactivated influenza vaccine. Both conserved end residues are part of each CDR3. D genes are given only for firm matches. Clone size is stated in some rows and not others, as once, few, many or a class when expanded.

d_call j_call clone_size v_call cdr3_nt cdr3_aa
TRBD1 TRBJ1-2 many TRBV5-6 TGTGCCAGCAGCGGTCGGGACAGGTCGACGTATGGCTACACCTTC CASSGRDRSTYGYTF
TRBD1 TRBJ2-3 few TRBV11-2 TGTGCCAGCAGTCAAAGGACAGGGGCGAGCACAGATACGCAGTATTTT CASSQRTGASTDTQYF
. TRBJ2-1 once TRBV20-1 TGCAGTGCCAGCCCCCCGGCAGGGAGCTACTACAATGAGCAGTTCTTC CSASPPAGSYYNEQFF
. TRBJ2-3 . TRBV7-2 TGTGCCAGCAGCTCCCCGGGGTGGCCCTTTCTTAATACGCAGTATTTT CASSSPGWPFLNTQYF
. TRBJ1-1 . TRBV11-2 TGTGCCAGCAGCCTCGAGAGACAGAGCAACACTGAAGCTTTCTTT CASSLERQSNTEAFF
TRBD2 TRBJ2-1 . TRBV29-1 TGCAGCGTCTCACGGGTAGCGGGACGAAGAAATGAGCAGTTCTTC CSVSRVAGRRNEQFF
TRBD2 TRBJ2-1 few TRBV12-3/TRBV12-4 TGTGCCAGCAGTCTCGCTAGCGGGGGGGGGAATGAGCAGTTCTTC CASSLASGGGNEQFF
TRBD2 TRBJ2-1 many TRBV5-1 TGCGCCAGCAGCTTTGGGCTAGCGGGAGCTGGGGGCTACAATGAGCAGTTCTTC CASSFGLAGAGGYNEQFF
. TRBJ2-3 . TRBV29-1 TGCAGCGTTACAGGGATCGTCACAGATACGCAGTATTTT CSVTGIVTDTQYF
. TRBJ2-3 many TRBV20-1 TGCAGTGCTAGAGATCCCAAGCGGAACACAGATACGCAGTATTTT CSARDPKRNTDTQYF
TRBD1 TRBJ1-5 . TRBV6-2/TRBV6-3 TGTGCCAGCAGCCCCACGACAGGGGCTAATCAGCCCCAGCATTTT CASSPTTGANQPQHF
. TRBJ1-1 many TRBV27 TGTGCCAGCAGTTTGTCGGGGAAGAACACTGAAGCTTTCTTT CASSLSGKNTEAFF
. TRBJ2-1 few TRBV7-9 TGTGCCAGCAGCTTAAGTGGGGGGCGTCCCAATGAGCAGTTCTTC CASSLSGGRPNEQFF
. TRBJ2-5 few TRBV4-1 TGCGCCAGCAGCCAAGATTCCAGGGTGGAGACCCAGTACTTC CASSQDSRVETQYF
. TRBJ2-5 . TRBV4-1 TGCGCCAGCAGCCACCGACTAGGGGGAGGTCGAGAGACCCAGTACTTC CASSHRLGGGRETQYF
TRBD2 TRBJ2-7 . TRBV7-9 TGTGCCAGCAGCTTAGAGGCTAGCGGCCCTTATGACGAGCAGTACTTC CASSLEASGPYDEQYF
. TRBJ2-1 many TRBV12-3/TRBV12-4 TGTGCCAGCAGTCCTAGCTTTGAGCAGTTCTTC CASSPSFEQFF
TRBD2 TRBJ2-7 many TRBV12-3/TRBV12-4 TGTGCCAGCAGTAGGACTAGCGGTTACGAGCAGTACTTC CASSRTSGYEQYF
. TRBJ1-5 few TRBV4-3 TGCGCCAGCAGCCAACAGTACAGGGATTATAGCAATCAGCCCCAGCATTTT CASSQQYRDYSNQPQHF
. TRBJ2-2 . TRBV28 TGTGCCAGCAGTTTAGTCAATCTTGCGAACACCGGGGAGCTGTTTTTT CASSLVNLANTGELFF
. TRBJ2-5 few TRBV20-1 TGCAGTGCTAGCTCCGGGACGTTACAAGAGACCCAGTACTTC CSASSGTLQETQYF
TRBD1 TRBJ2-7 many TRBV20-1 TGCAGTGCTAGAGCCTGGACAGGAAGCGAGCAGTACTTC CSARAWTGSEQYF
. TRBJ2-6 . TRBV18 TGTGCCAGCTCACCTCAGGGCTCCCTCTCTGGGGCCAACGTCCTGACTTTC CASSPQGSLSGANVLTF
. TRBJ2-2 many TRBV10-3 TGTGCCATCAGTGCCTGGGACGGGGAGCTGTTTTTT CAISAWDGELFF
TRBD2 TRBJ2-3 . TRBV12-3/TRBV12-4 TGTGCCAGCAGCCGGGGGGGGGGCCCGCCTAGCACAGATACGCAGTATTTT CASSRGGGPPSTDTQYF
. TRBJ1-5 few TRBV20-1 TGCAGTGCTTCCACAGGGTTCCGGCAGCCCCAGCATTTT CSASTGFRQPQHF
. TRBJ2-5 few TRBV6-1 TGTGCCAGCAGCCGAACAGGGCATGTTTTGGAGACCCAGTACTTC CASSRTGHVLETQYF
. TRBJ2-7 few TRBV4-1 TGCGCCAGCAGCCAGTCCCAGGGATTCTCCTACGAGCAGTACTTC CASSQSQGFSYEQYF
. TRBJ1-1 few TRBV6-6 TGTGCCAGCAGTTATCCCGTTAAGACTGAAGCTTTCTTT CASSYPVKTEAFF
. TRBJ1-5 . TRBV29-1 TGCAGCGTTGCCTCTGGAACAGGTAGACAGCCCCAGCATTTT CSVASGTGRQPQHF
. TRBJ1-4 few TRBV20-1 TGCAGTGCTAGAAGGGTATTAGGAGAAAAACTGTTTTTT CSARRVLGEKLFF
TRBD2 TRBJ2-7 . TRBV7-8 TGTGCCAGCAGCCCCGGGACTAGCGGGGGGGCCGAGCAGTACTTC CASSPGTSGGAEQYF
. TRBJ2-7 few TRBV5-1 TGCGCCAGCAGCTTTGGGTCCATCCGCTCCTACGAGCAGTACTTC CASSFGSIRSYEQYF
. TRBJ2-3 . TRBV2 TGTGCCAGCAGTCCTCGGGACTTATACACAGATACGCAGTATTTT CASSPRDLYTDTQYF
. TRBJ2-7 . TRBV9 TGTGCCAGCACCCCCGTTAGCTCCTACGAGCAGTACTTC CASTPVSSYEQYF
. TRBJ1-4 . TRBV5-1 TGCGCCAGCAGCTTGGGACATTCCGAAAAACTGTTTTTT CASSLGHSEKLFF
. TRBJ1-2 . TRBV28 TGTGCCAGCAGTTTACCCTCCCCGGATTATGGCTACACCTTC CASSLPSPDYGYTF
. TRBJ1-6 many TRBV5-6 TGTGCCAGCAGCTTGGCAAACAGGAATTCACCCCTCCACTTT CASSLANRNSPLHF
. TRBJ2-3 . TRBV4-1 TGCGCCAGCAGCCAAGTCCCTACAGATACGCAGTATTTT CASSQVPTDTQYF
TRBD1 TRBJ1-6 . TRBV20-1 TGCAGTGCAAAAGGGGACAGGGATTCCTCCTATAATTCACCCCTCCACTTT CSAKGDRDSSYNSPLHF
TRBD2 TRBJ2-2 few TRBV29-1 TGCAGCGTTAGGACTAGCACCACCGGGGAGCTGTTTTTT CSVRTSTTGELFF
. TRBJ1-1 few TRBV7-2 TGTGCCAGCAGCTTAGGGGGCCCAGGGAAGGGAGCTTTCTTT CASSLGGPGKGAFF
TRBD2 TRBJ2-3 many TRBV20-1 TGCAGTGCTAGAGGCGGGCCGGGAGGATTCACAGATACGCAGTATTTT CSARGGPGGFTDTQYF
. TRBJ1-2 . TRBV12-3/TRBV12-4 TGTGCCAGCAGTCCCTCTGACGCCAGGAGAGGCTACACCTTC CASSPSDARRGYTF
. TRBJ2-7 . TRBV4-1 TGCGCCAGCAGCCAAAACAGGTACTACGAGCAGTACTTC CASSQNRYYEQYF
TRBD2 TRBJ2-3 . TRBV6-1 TGTGCCAGCACCAGTGCGGGGGGCTTGGATACGCAGTATTTT CASTSAGGLDTQYF
. TRBJ2-7 few TRBV27 TGTGCCAGCAGAGGTTCGGTCAACTCACGGGGGAGCAACTACGAGCAGTACTTC CASRGSVNSRGSNYEQYF
TRBD2 TRBJ2-3 few TRBV6-5 TGTGCCAGCAGATACGCGGGGACTAGCGGGAGTTCAGCTACGCAGTATTTT CASRYAGTSGSSATQYF
. TRBJ2-3 . TRBV4-1 TGCGCCAGCAGCCGGACCCTCCTCACAGATACGCAGTATTTT CASSRTLLTDTQYF
. TRBJ2-3 few TRBV5-5 TGTGCCAGCAGTTCCGTAGGCGCCCTCCTTACTAGCACAGATACGCAGTATTTT CASSSVGALLTSTDTQYF